This entry lists 19 T cell receptor beta chains sequenced from one sample in a study of blood T cell repertoires in COVID-19. Method: immunoSEQ multiplex PCR; TCRdb's copy keeps in-frame clones and lacks some. The profile shows about 250,000 clones, roughly 84% of them singletons. The sequencing sample was made of peripheral blood. These TCRs come from a man aged 45-60 years with active or convalescent COVID-19.

The chain has TRBV14 and TRBJ2-2; a weak D match, TRBD2 (6 bases). The CDR3 has 16 residues. CDR1 and CDR2 from the germline V gene are SGHDN and FVKESK. Trimming removed 5 bases from V and 2 bases from J, with 15 bases in between. The CDR3: CASSARDLINTGELFF. The DNA for the CDR3 is TGTGCCAGCAGCGCAAGGGACTTAATAAACACCGGGGAGCTGTTTTTT.

The sample holds many counts of this clone. The genes are TRBV6-5 and TRBJ2-7, with 10 bases fitting TRBD2. V gave up 4 bases and J gave up 4 bases; unmatched junction bases: 7. Per the germline V gene, CDR1 is MNHEY and CDR2 is SVGAGI. CDR3 size: 15 residues. The CDR3 sequence: CASSSPASGGYEQYF. The CDR3 bases are TGTGCCAGCAGTTCCCCCGCTAGCGGGGGTTACGAGCAGTACTTC.

This clone was seen only once. The genes are TRBV7-9 and TRBJ2-2; D not certain. Looked up from germline, CDR1 is SEHNR and CDR2 is FQNEAQ (reference sequence). The CDR3 loop spans 16 amino acids. V shed 5 bases and J shed 4 bases, with 17 bases lying between them. The CDR3 reads CASSLPDQGGTGELFF. CDR3 DNA sequence: TGTGCCAGCAGCCTACCCGACCAAGGCGGCACCGGGGAGCTGTTTTTT.

This clone was counted between two and nine times. The chain carries TRBV28 and TRBJ1-2; the match to TRBD1 covers 9 bases. The length of the CDR3 is 15 residues. V was clipped by 6 bases and J by 5 bases; unmatched bases: 10. Germline loops: CDR1 MDHEN, CDR2 SYDVKM. The CDR3 DNA follows: TGTGCCAGCAGCCCCCACACGGGACAGGGATATGGCTACACCTTC. As protein: CASSPHTGQGYGYTF.

This sequence joins TRBV5-6 and TRBJ2-7; the D gene is possibly TRBD2 (6 bases). Trimming left V 1 base short and J 6 bases short, with 17 bases between. The CDR3 runs to 15 residues. Per the germline V gene, CDR1 is SGHDT and CDR2 is YYEEEE. The CDR3 protein is CASSLFSGRRREQYF. DNA of the CDR3: TGTGCCAGCAGCTTGTTTTCTGGGAGGAGGCGCGAGCAGTACTTC.

CDR3 sequence: CASTKDSSNEQFF. Here the CDR3 DNA reads TGTGCCAGCACCAAGGACAGTTCAAATGAGCAGTTCTTC. The chain joins TRBV6-5 to TRBJ2-1, with a tentative D call TRBD1 (6 bases). There are 13 residues in the CDR3. Germline V gene data show CDR1 as MNHEY and CDR2 as SVGAGI. The V and J ends lost 7 bases and 7 bases respectively, with 14 bases between them.

This chain links TRBV7-5 with TRBJ2-3; the table's TRBD2 call for D was not verified on the DNA. TRBV7-5 is recorded as a pseudogene. This CDR3 has 20 residues. CDR3 bases: TGTGTCAGAAGCTTAGTAAGAACTAGCGGGGGAGATAGCCTCACAGATACGCAGTATTTT. It codes for CVRSLVRTSGGDSLTDTQYF.

This chain joins TRBV4-1 and TRBJ1-6; TRBD1 is a possible D gene (6 bases). Trimming took 1 base from V and 7 from J, leaving 14 bases between them. The CDR3 runs 16 residues. Germline V gene data show CDR1 as MGHRA and CDR2 as YSYEKL. CDR3 in DNA: TGCGCCAGCAGCCAAGTTCGGGGCCAGGGGAATTCACCCCTCCACTTT. Protein product: CASSQVRGQGNSPLHF.

V is TRBV21-1 and J is TRBJ1-5; the tabulated D call, TRBD1, remains unverified against the DNA. TRBV21-1 is reported as a pseudogene. The CDR3 is made up of 13 amino acids. The CDR3 sequence is CASTGQLNQPQHF. CDR3 bases: TGTGCCAGCACCGGACAGCTCAATCAGCCCCAGCATTTT.

This clone showed up just once. The chain is built from TRBV5-1 and TRBJ1-1; 8 bases match TRBD1. The ends lost 7 bases at V and 1 base at J; junction bases unmatched: 3. The germline CDR1 and CDR2 sequences are SGHRS and YFSETQ. The CDR3 extends over 13 amino acids. The DNA of the CDR3 is TGCGCCAGCGTGGGACAGGCGAACACTGAAGCTTTCTTT. Encoded protein: CASVGQANTEAFF.

The chain carries TRBV11-2 and TRBJ2-7, with D tentatively TRBD2 (5 bases). Germline values: CDR1 SGHAT, CDR2 FQNNGV. CDR3 length equals 13 residues. V was clipped by 2 bases and J by 1 base, with 6 bases between them. CDR3: CASSLPGSYEQYF. The CDR3 DNA reads TGTGCCAGCAGCTTACCGGGATCCTACGAGCAGTACTTC.

The V gene is TRBV5-6, the J gene TRBJ1-1; D not certain. V lost 0 bases and J 1 base, leaving 7 bases between the germline ends. Per the germline V gene, CDR1 is SGHDT and CDR2 is YYEEEE. The CDR3 consists of 14 residues. The CDR3 loop is CASSLGHTNTEAFF. CDR3 sequence (DNA): TGTGCCAGCAGCTTGGGGCACACGAACACTGAAGCTTTCTTT.

This clone was detected only once. The rearrangement links TRBV6-1 to TRBJ1-4, with D maybe TRBD1 (6 bases). CDR1 and CDR2 from the germline V gene are MNHNS and SASEGT. Deletions cut 1 base from V and 10 bases from J, with 16 bases between. The CDR3 runs to 15 residues. The CDR3 nucleotides are TGTGCCAGCAGTGAAGACAGGACAGCTTCAAGAAAACTGTTTTTT. Its translation: CASSEDRTASRKLFF.

This chain uses TRBV24-1 with TRBJ1-5; 12 nucleotides match TRBD1. V lost 5 bases and J lost 0; bases outside the gene matches: 4. The CDR3 is made up of 17 amino acids. From germline, CDR1 is KGHDR and CDR2 SFDVKD. The CDR3: CATSGGQGAGSNQPQHF. The CDR3 DNA reads as TGTGCCACCAGTGGGGGACAGGGGGCTGGTAGCAATCAGCCCCAGCATTTT.

The chain employs TRBV5-5 and TRBJ2-2; TRBD1 is a possible D gene (6 bases). Between the trimmed V and J ends, which lost 4 bases and 5 bases, there was a span of 15 bases. Germline-derived CDR1 and CDR2 are SGHKS and YYEKEE (reference sequence). The CDR3 is 15 amino acids. CDR3 sequence (DNA): TGTGCCAGCAGCACTGGGACAAAAATTACCGGGGAGCTGTTTTTT. It codes for CASSTGTKITGELFF.

The V gene is TRBV7-8, the J gene TRBJ2-1; 10 positions match TRBD1. CDR1 SGHVS and CDR2 FQNEAQ come from the germline V gene. Unmatched junction bases numbered 6, after V lost 6 bases and J lost 4 bases. This CDR3 contains 15 residues. Here the CDR3 reads CASRPGTGAYNEQFF. DNA of the CDR3: TGTGCCAGCAGGCCCGGGACAGGGGCTTACAATGAGCAGTTCTTC.

This clone was observed a handful of times. The chain couples TRBV4-2 to TRBJ2-7, with TRBD2 identical over 11 bases. With 0 bases clipped from V and 4 bases from J, the junction kept 5 bases outside the gene matches. The germline V gene has CDR1 LGHNA and CDR2 YNFKEQ. This CDR3 comprises 16 residues. Here the CDR3 DNA reads TGTGCCAGCAGCCAAGAAGGTAGCGGGGGGGCGTACGAGCAGTACTTC. It is translated as CASSQEGSGGAYEQYF.

The J gene is TRBJ2-7, the V gene TRBV7-2, with D tentatively TRBD2 (5 bases). V was pared by 2 bases and J by 3 bases, with 11 bases between. This CDR3 spans 14 amino acids. Germline values: CDR1 SGHTA, CDR2 FQGNSA. CDR3: CASSLTRVDYEQYF. In DNA form, the CDR3 reads TGTGCCAGCAGCTTAACTAGGGTGGACTACGAGCAGTACTTC.

The sample holds one count of this clone. This chain uses TRBV5-1 with TRBJ2-5; a weak D match, TRBD2 (7 bases). V was clipped by 5 bases and J by 4 bases, with 9 bases between them. The CDR3 totals 12 residues. Germline V gene sequence: CDR1 SGHRS, CDR2 YFSETQ. CDR3 DNA: TGCGCCAGCAGACGGGGGGCAGAGACCCAGTACTTC. It specifies CASRRGAETQYF.